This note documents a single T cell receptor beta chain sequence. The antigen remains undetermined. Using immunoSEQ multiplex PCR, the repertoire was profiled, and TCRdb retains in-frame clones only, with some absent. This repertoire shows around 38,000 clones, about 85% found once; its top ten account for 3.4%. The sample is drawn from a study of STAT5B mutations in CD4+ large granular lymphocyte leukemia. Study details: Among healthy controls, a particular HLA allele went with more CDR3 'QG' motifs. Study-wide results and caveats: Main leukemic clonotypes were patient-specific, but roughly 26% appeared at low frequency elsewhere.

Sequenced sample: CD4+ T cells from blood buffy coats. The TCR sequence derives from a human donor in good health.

CDR3: CSVEDIQYGYTF. CDR3 nucleotide sequence: TGCAGCGTTGAAGATATTCAGTATGGCTACACCTTC. V usage is TRBV29-1 and J usage is TRBJ1-2; D gene uncertain. Germline V lookup: CDR1 SQVTM, CDR2 ANQGSEA. This CDR3 is built from 12 residues. V was shortened by 0 bases and J by 5 bases, with 7 bases between the two germline ends. Looking up the rest from reference TRBV29-1 and TRBJ1-2 gives the full variable domain: SAVISQKPSRDICQRGTSLTIQCQVDSQVTMMFWYRQQPGQSLTLIATANQGSEATYESGFVIDKFPISRPNLTFSTLTVSNMSPEDSSIYLCSVEDIQYGYTFGSGTRLTVV.